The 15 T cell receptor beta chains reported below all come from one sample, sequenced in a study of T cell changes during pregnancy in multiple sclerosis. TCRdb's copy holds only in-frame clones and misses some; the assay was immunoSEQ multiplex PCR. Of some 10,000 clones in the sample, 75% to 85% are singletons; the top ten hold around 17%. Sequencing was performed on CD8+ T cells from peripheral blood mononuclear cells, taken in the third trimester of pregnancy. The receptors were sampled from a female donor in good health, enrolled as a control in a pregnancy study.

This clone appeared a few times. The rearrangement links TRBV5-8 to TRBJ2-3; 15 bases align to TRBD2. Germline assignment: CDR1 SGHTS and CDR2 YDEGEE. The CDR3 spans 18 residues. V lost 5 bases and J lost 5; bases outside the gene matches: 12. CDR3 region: CASRTGLAGGSPGDTQYF. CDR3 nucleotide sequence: TGTGCCAGCAGGACGGGACTAGCGGGGGGATCCCCTGGAGATACGCAGTATTTT.

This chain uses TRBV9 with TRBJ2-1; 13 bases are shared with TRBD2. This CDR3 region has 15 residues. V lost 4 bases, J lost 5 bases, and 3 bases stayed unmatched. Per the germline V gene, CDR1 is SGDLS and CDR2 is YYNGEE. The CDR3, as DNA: TGTGCCAGCAGCCTTGGGACTAGCGGGAACAATGAGCAGTTCTTC. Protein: CASSLGTSGNNEQFF.

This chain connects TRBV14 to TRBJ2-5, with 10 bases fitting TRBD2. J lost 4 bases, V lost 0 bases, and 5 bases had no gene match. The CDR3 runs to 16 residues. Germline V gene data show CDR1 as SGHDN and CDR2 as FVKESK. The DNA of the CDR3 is TGTGCCAGCAGCCAAGATTACAGCGGGAGGGCAGAGACCCAGTACTTC. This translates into CASSQDYSGRAETQYF.

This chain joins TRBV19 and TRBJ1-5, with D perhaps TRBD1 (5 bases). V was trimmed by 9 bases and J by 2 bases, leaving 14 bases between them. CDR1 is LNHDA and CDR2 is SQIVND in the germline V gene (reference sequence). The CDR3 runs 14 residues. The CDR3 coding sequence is TGTGCCAGCGGAGGGCGGGGGGGCAATCAGCCCCAGCATTTT. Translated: CASGGRGGNQPQHF.

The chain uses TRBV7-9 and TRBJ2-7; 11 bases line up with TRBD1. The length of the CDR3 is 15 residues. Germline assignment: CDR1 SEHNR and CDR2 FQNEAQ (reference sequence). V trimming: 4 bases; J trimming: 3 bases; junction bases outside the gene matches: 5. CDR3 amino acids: CASSWDRGNFYEQYF. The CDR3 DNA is TGTGCCAGCAGCTGGGACAGGGGGAATTTCTACGAGCAGTACTTC. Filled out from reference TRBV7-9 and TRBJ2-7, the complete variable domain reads DTGVSQNPRHKITKRGQNVTFRCDPISEHNRLYWYRQTLGQGPEFLTYFQNEAQLEKSRLLSDRFSAERPKGSFSTLEIQRTEQGDSAMYLCASSWDRGNFYEQYFGPGTRLTVT.

CDR3 bases: TGTGCCAGCAGCAGGTCGCGGGGGCCTGTGTCCTACGAGCAGTACTTC. Translation: CASSRSRGPVSYEQYF. This chain links TRBV9 with TRBJ2-7; weak D call: TRBD2 (7 bases). CDR1 SGDLS and CDR2 YYNGEE come from the germline V gene. V lost 4 bases and J lost 1, with 18 bases in between. The CDR3 consists of 16 residues.

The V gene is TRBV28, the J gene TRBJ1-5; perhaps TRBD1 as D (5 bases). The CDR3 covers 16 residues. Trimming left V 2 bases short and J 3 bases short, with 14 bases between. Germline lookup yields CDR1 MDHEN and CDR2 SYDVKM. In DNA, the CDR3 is TGTGCCAGCAGTTTAGTTGGGGCAGGGCACAATCAGCCCCAGCATTTT. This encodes CASSLVGAGHNQPQHF.

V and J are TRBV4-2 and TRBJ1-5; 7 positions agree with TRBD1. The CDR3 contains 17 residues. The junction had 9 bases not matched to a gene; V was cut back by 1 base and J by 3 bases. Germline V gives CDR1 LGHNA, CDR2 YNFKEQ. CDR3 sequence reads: CASSQGPWDSLNQPQHF. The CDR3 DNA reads TGTGCCAGCAGCCAAGGACCCTGGGACAGCCTCAATCAGCCCCAGCATTTT.

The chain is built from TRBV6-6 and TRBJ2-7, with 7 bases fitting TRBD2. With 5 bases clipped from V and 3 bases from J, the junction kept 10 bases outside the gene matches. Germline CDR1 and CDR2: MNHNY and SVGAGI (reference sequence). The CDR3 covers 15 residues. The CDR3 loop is CASSPSGSLDYEQYF. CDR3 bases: TGTGCCAGCAGTCCTAGCGGAAGCCTGGACTACGAGCAGTACTTC.

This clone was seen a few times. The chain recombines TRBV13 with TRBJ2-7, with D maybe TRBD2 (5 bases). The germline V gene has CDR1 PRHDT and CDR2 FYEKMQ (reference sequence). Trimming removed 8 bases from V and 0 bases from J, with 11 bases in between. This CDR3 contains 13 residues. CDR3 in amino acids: CASGHRGSYEQYF. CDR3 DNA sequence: TGTGCCAGCGGGCATCGGGGCTCCTACGAGCAGTACTTC. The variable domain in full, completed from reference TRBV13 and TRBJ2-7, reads AAGVIQSPRHLIKEKRETATLKCYPIPRHDTVYWYQQGPGQDPQFLISFYEKMQSDKGSIPDRFSAQQFSDYHSELNMSSLELGDSALYFCASGHRGSYEQYFGPGTRLTVT.

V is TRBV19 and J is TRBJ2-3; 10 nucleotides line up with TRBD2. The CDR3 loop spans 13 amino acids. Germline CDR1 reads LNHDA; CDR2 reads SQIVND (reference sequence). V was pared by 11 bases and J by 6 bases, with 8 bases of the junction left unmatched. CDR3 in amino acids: CASRTSGGDTQYF. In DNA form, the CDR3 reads TGTGCCTCCCGGACTAGCGGAGGGGATACGCAGTATTTT.

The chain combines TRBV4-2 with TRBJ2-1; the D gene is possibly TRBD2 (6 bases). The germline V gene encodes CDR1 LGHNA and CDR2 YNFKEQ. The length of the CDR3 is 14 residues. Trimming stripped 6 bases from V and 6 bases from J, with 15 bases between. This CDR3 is CASRGTWDSNEQFF. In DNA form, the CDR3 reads TGTGCCAGCAGGGGGACCTGGGACTCCAATGAGCAGTTCTTC.

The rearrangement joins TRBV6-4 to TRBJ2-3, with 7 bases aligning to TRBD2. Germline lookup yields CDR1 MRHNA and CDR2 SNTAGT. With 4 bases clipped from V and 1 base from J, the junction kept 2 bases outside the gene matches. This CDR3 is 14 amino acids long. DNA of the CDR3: TGTGCCAGCAGTGGCCGGGGGGGCACAGATACGCAGTATTTT. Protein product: CASSGRGGTDTQYF.

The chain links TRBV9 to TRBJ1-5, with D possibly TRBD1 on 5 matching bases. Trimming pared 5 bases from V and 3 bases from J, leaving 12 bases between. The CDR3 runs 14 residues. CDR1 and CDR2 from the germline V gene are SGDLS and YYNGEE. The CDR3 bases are TGTGCCAGCAGTACCGGGGGTAACAATCAGCCCCAGCATTTT. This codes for CASSTGGNNQPQHF.

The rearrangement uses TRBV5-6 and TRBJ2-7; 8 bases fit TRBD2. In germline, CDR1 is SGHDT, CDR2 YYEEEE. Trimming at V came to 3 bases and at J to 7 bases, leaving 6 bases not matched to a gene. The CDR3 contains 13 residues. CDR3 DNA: TGTGCCAGCAGCTCTAGCGGGCTAGGGGAGCAGTACTTC. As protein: CASSSSGLGEQYF.